What follows are 19 T cell receptor beta chains derived from one specimen sequenced in a study of blood T cell repertoires in COVID-19. The repertoire was sequenced with immunoSEQ multiplex PCR; TCRdb's copy has only in-frame clones and lacks some. The repertoire has around 300,000 clones, 89% of them found once; the top ten carry 0.85% to 0.95%. Sequencing input: peripheral blood. These receptors were obtained from a woman in her forties who had recovered from COVID-19.

The chain combines TRBV11-3 with TRBJ2-1; TRBD1 agrees at 8 bases. This CDR3 comprises 15 residues. Trimming cost V 5 bases and J 6 bases; bases outside gene matches: 9. The germline gives CDR1 SGHNT, CDR2 YENEEA. The CDR3 loop reads CASSPGRDRRNEQFF. In DNA, the CDR3 is TGTGCCAGCAGCCCGGGACGGGACAGGCGCAATGAGCAGTTCTTC.

The chain couples TRBV27 to TRBJ2-3; 8 bases map to TRBD2. The CDR3 spans 15 residues. Germline CDR1 is MNHEY and CDR2 is SMNVEV (reference sequence). J lost 3 bases, V lost 5 bases, and 7 bases had no gene match. CDR3 protein: CASSQGLGWTDTQYF. In DNA, the CDR3 is TGTGCCAGCAGTCAGGGACTAGGGTGGACAGATACGCAGTATTTT.

The chain links TRBV5-5 to TRBJ1-2; a possible D gene is TRBD1 (5 bases). Trimming stripped 4 bases from V and 2 bases from J, with 12 bases between. Germline values: CDR1 SGHKS, CDR2 YYEKEE (reference sequence). The CDR3 loop spans 14 amino acids. The CDR3: CASSPLAGNYGYTF. The CDR3 coding sequence is TGTGCCAGCAGCCCCCTGGCAGGGAACTATGGCTACACCTTC.

The gene calls are TRBV2 and TRBJ2-3, with 12 bases that match TRBD2. The germline V gene has CDR1 SNHLY and CDR2 FYNNEI. J gave up 4 bases and V 6 bases, and 8 bases lay outside the gene matches. The CDR3 has 16 amino acids. CDR3 protein: CASRITSGGKADTQYF. CDR3 nucleotides: TGTGCCAGCAGGATTACTAGCGGGGGGAAAGCAGATACGCAGTATTTT.

The chain is built from TRBV27 and TRBJ2-7; D possibly corresponds to TRBD2 (6 bases). With 5 bases removed from V and 0 bases from J, the gap between germline ends came to 17 bases. CDR1 is MNHEY and CDR2 is SMNVEV in the germline V gene (reference sequence). The CDR3 covers 16 residues. CDR3 sequence: CASSPLGGRRSYEQYF. The CDR3, as DNA: TGTGCCAGCAGTCCCCTAGGAGGGCGACGCTCCTACGAGCAGTACTTC.

The gene calls are TRBV5-4 and TRBJ2-2; 9 nucleotides line up with TRBD1. After removal of 4 bases from V and 2 bases from J, the junction contained 9 bases not matched to a gene. The CDR3 length is 17 residues. Germline-derived CDR1 and CDR2 are SGHNT and YYREEE (reference sequence). This CDR3 is CASSPTGTGINTGELFF. The CDR3 DNA is TGTGCCAGCAGCCCGACGGGGACAGGGATTAACACCGGGGAGCTGTTTTTT. Full variable domain (rest looked up from reference TRBV5-4 and TRBJ2-2): ETGVTQSPTHLIKTRGQQVTLRCSSQSGHNTVSWYQQALGQGPQFIFQYYREEENGRGNFPPRFSGLQFPNYSSELNVNALELDDSALYLCASSPTGTGINTGELFFGEGSRLTVL.

This chain links TRBV6-5 with TRBJ1-4; the D gene is possibly TRBD1 (6 bases). The germline V and J ends were trimmed by 2 bases and 14 bases, with 18 bases remaining between them. This CDR3 has 14 amino acids. In germline, CDR1 is MNHEY, CDR2 SVGAGI. CDR3 sequence: CASSYRAGAMDLFF. CDR3 nucleotides: TGTGCCAGCAGTTACCGGGCAGGGGCCATGGACCTGTTTTTT.

The V gene is TRBV7-9, the J gene TRBJ2-2; 7 bases match TRBD2. V lost 7 bases and J lost 4; bases outside the gene matches: 9. This CDR3 region has 15 residues. Germline assignment: CDR1 SEHNR and CDR2 FQNEAQ (reference sequence). CDR3 loop: CASIQTGTTTGELFF. For the CDR3, the DNA is TGTGCCAGCATTCAAACCGGGACTACCACCGGGGAGCTGTTTTTT.

This clone was seen a few times. The rearrangement joins TRBV6-5 to TRBJ2-3, with D perhaps TRBD2 (5 bases). The CDR3 consists of 14 residues. In germline, CDR1 is MNHEY, CDR2 SVGAGI. V was shortened by 6 bases and J by 6 bases, with 16 bases between the two germline ends. CDR3 residues: CASRRGGLSDTQYF. CDR3 in DNA: TGTGCCAGCAGGCGCGGAGGCCTGTCCGATACGCAGTATTTT.

This chain links TRBV5-1 with TRBJ1-5, with a weak D call TRBD1 (6 bases). The germline V gene has CDR1 SGHRS and CDR2 YFSETQ. The V end lost 0 bases, the J end lost 7 bases, and 8 bases lay between the germline ends. The CDR3 extends over 13 amino acids. The CDR3 is CASSLAGEQPQHF. In DNA, the CDR3 is TGCGCCAGCAGCTTGGCAGGGGAACAGCCCCAGCATTTT.

This clone has a handful of counts. CDR3 sequence reads: CASSTGSRGFDEQFF. DNA for the CDR3: TGTGCCAGCAGCACGGGCTCCCGGGGTTTTGATGAGCAGTTCTTC. The rearrangement uses TRBV7-2 and TRBJ2-1; TRBD2 might be the D (5 bases). The germline V gene encodes CDR1 SGHTA and CDR2 FQGNSA. V was shortened by 5 bases and J by 8 bases, with 19 bases between the two germline ends. CDR3 length equals 15 residues.

V and J are TRBV7-8 and TRBJ1-5; D gene uncertain. The CDR3 is 14 residues long. Germline-derived CDR1 and CDR2 are SGHVS and FQNEAQ. The V and J ends lost 3 bases and 3 bases respectively, with 9 bases between them. DNA of the CDR3: TGTGCCAGCAGCTTGCGACTTATCAATCAGCCCCAGCATTTT. The encoded protein is CASSLRLINQPQHF.

The chain carries TRBV11-2 and TRBJ2-7, with 7 bases matching TRBD2. J gave up 4 bases and V 5 bases, and 11 bases lay outside the gene matches. CDR3 size: 15 residues. Germline V gene lookup returns CDR1 SGHAT and CDR2 FQNNGV. The CDR3 region has the DNA TGTGCCAGCAGCACAGCTCCTAGCGGCCCATACGAGCAGTACTTC. It specifies CASSTAPSGPYEQYF.

V usage is TRBV30 and J usage is TRBJ2-3; TRBD1 might be the D (5 bases). Germline V CDR1 and CDR2: GTSNPN, SVGIG (reference sequence). The germline V and J ends were trimmed by 0 bases and 5 bases, with 6 bases remaining between them. The CDR3 extends over 12 amino acids. The CDR3 sequence: CAWSVTGDTQYF. The CDR3 bases are TGTGCCTGGAGTGTAACAGGAGATACGCAGTATTTT.

The chain is built from TRBV6-2 or TRBV6-3 and TRBJ2-1, with D perhaps TRBD2 (6 bases). V was shortened by 6 bases and J by 6 bases, with 12 bases between the two germline ends. The CDR3 contains 13 residues. Germline V CDR1 and CDR2: MNHEY, SVGEGT. CDR3 sequence reads: CASSQRVRNEQFF. CDR3 sequence (DNA): TGTGCCAGCAGCCAGCGGGTCCGCAATGAGCAGTTCTTC.

This clone showed up just once. V gene TRBV19 combines with J gene TRBJ2-1, with 10 bases fitting TRBD2. Germline V CDR1 and CDR2: LNHDA, SQIVND (reference sequence). Germline trimming cut 6 bases from V and 4 bases from J; bases unmatched to any gene: 6. The CDR3 sequence is 15 residues long. The CDR3 spells CASSRTSGGYNEQFF. CDR3 in DNA: TGTGCCAGTAGCCGGACTAGCGGAGGGTACAATGAGCAGTTCTTC.

This clone was counted once. Written as DNA, the CDR3 is TGTGCCAGCAGTTACTCGGTCAGGGGGGACGAGCAGTACTTC. Its protein is CASSYSVRGDEQYF. The rearrangement uses TRBV6-5 and TRBJ2-7; the D gene is possibly TRBD1 (7 bases). Germline lookup yields CDR1 MNHEY and CDR2 SVGAGI. The CDR3 has 14 amino acids. The ends were cut back, 0 bases at V and 5 bases at J, with 11 bases in the middle.

With respect to this clone: Other DNA sequences within the sample encode an identical CDR3. This sequence joins TRBV18 and TRBJ2-7; 7 positions agree with TRBD1. CDR1 KGHSH and CDR2 LQKENI come from the germline V gene. The CDR3 loop spans 13 amino acids. Germline trimming cut 3 bases from V and 4 bases from J; bases unmatched to any gene: 3. The CDR3 DNA reads TGTGCCAGCTCACCGACAGGGCTTTACGAGCAGTACTTC. Amino acid sequence: CASSPTGLYEQYF.

The chain recombines TRBV30 with TRBJ1-1; D possibly corresponds to TRBD1 (5 bases). Germline assignment: CDR1 GTSNPN and CDR2 SVGIG (reference sequence). CDR3 size: 15 residues. V was pared by 4 bases and J by 6 bases, with 21 bases between. CDR3 DNA: TGTGCCTGGACCCTCGGGGGGGGAAATATCCCTGAAGCTTTCTTT. Its protein product is CAWTLGGGNIPEAFF.